The T cell receptor beta chain described here comes from a study of blood T cell repertoires in COVID-19 (dated by TCRdb to 2020 to 2021). In terms of the full investigation: Samples from collaborators originated in the United States, Italy and Spain and spanned both the acute and convalescent phases of COVID-19. Samples came from the ongoing ImmuneRACE study (first 160 participants) plus 1,254 subjects from 6 global collaborators. The repertoires were released in a freely available public database meant as a resource for research on the immune response to SARS-CoV-2. Nearly every sample came with metadata listing a de-identified subject ID, COVID-19 status, age in years and sex. The dataset comprised deeply sampled blood TCRbeta repertoires from subjects exposed to, actively infected with, or recovered from COVID-19. The material from the prospective study consisted of cDNA or gDNA derived from T cells, B-cell-depleted T cells, or PBMCs. Where available, HLA class I and class II types were taken from metadata supplied by the sample provider and were not determined by assay-based typing.

Details on this clone: Its target antigen remains unknown. Per-base qualities were not stored, and no clone one base away is much larger.

Collaborating institutions collected whole blood in K2EDTA tubes following their own protocols. Collaborator samples were shipped for TCRbeta analysis as frozen whole blood, isolated PBMCs, or DNA extracted from either sample type. TCRbeta CDR3 regions were amplified from genomic DNA using the immunoSEQ Assay, a bias-controlled multiplex PCR. From the authors' description of their analysis: Within the assay, amplification of reference gene primers was used to estimate how many nucleated cells each sample contained. To quantify the absolute abundance of each unique TCRbeta CDR3 rearrangement, sequence reads were collapsed and filtered. For each sample, productive Simpson clonality was calculated by taking the square root of Simpson's diversity index across productive rearrangements. TCRdb carries this immuneACCESS record with in-frame sequences only. Its versions omit some clonotypes, under half of them owing to an unresolved V gene in the studies checked, with the rest unexplained. V and J calls and clone size are as listed in that table; D and trimming were resolved from the DNA. This sample holds roughly 120,000 clones; about 82% were observed only once. The biggest ten clones account for 5% to 6% of the sample.

V is reduced by 3 bases and J by 1 base, leaving a spacing of 14 bases between them. CDR1 and CDR2, looked up from the germline V gene (reference sequence), are LNHDA and SQIVND. Spanning cysteine to phenylalanine, the CDR3 consists of 16 amino acids. This entry keeps only the CDR3 DNA: 48 bases, framed from base 1. The full study reports these points: How much clinical and demographic metadata was included differed by source and by participant, and the metadata was provided uncurated.

The V gene is TRBV19 and the J gene is TRBJ2-3, and perhaps TRBD2 as D gene, on 6 matching bases. The sequenced material came from peripheral blood. The receptor's source is a human donor in a cohort sampled during active COVID-19. The CDR3: CASSMGREWGTDTQYF. DNA sequence: TGTGCCAGTAGTATGGGGCGGGAATGGGGCACAGATACGCAGTATTTT.